This is a list of T cell receptor beta chains from one sample in a study of blood T cells in healthy people across ages. TCRdb redid the calling of the 5' RACE reads with MiXCR, one entry per CDR3 protein. This table holds 270,000 or so distinct CDR3 sequences, 25% to 30% found once. The source material was blood. The receptors stem from a woman in her sixties or seventies in good health. Each CDR3 is given with its conserved first and last residue. D genes are given only for firm matches. Not every row has a clone size; where given, it reads once, few, many or a size class.

j_gene: TRBJ2-4; v_gene: TRBV7-9; abundance: -; d_gene: -; CDR3aa: CASSQDPGLGLLAKNIQYF; CDR3nt: TGTGCCAGCAGCCAAGATCCGGGCTTGGGTCTTCTAGCCAAAAACATTCAGTACTTC
j_gene: TRBJ2-3; v_gene: TRBV29-1; abundance: few; d_gene: -; CDR3aa: CSVGGRTALTDTQYF; CDR3nt: TGCAGCGTTGGGGGGCGGACAGCCCTCACAGATACGCAGTATTTT
j_gene: TRBJ2-7; v_gene: TRBV2; abundance: -; d_gene: -; CDR3aa: CASSRDRDFSYEQYF; CDR3nt: TGTGCCAGCAGCAGGGACCGGGACTTCTCCTACGAGCAGTACTTC
j_gene: TRBJ1-2; v_gene: TRBV18; abundance: -; d_gene: TRBD1; CDR3aa: CASSSDRGNYGYTF; CDR3nt: TGTGCCAGCTCATCGGACAGGGGGAACTATGGCTACACCTTC
j_gene: TRBJ2-7; v_gene: TRBV20-1; abundance: many; d_gene: -; CDR3aa: CSAREGQRSSYEQYF; CDR3nt: TGCAGTGCTAGAGAGGGTCAGCGGAGCTCCTACGAGCAGTACTTC
j_gene: TRBJ2-4; v_gene: TRBV29-1; abundance: -; d_gene: -; CDR3aa: CSVEVMEYGIQYF; CDR3nt: TGCAGCGTTGAGGTTATGGAATACGGCATTCAGTACTTC
j_gene: TRBJ2-4; v_gene: TRBV6-1; abundance: few; d_gene: -; CDR3aa: CASSATTFSGLAKNIQYF; CDR3nt: TGTGCCAGCAGTGCTACAACCTTCAGTGGACTAGCCAAAAACATTCAGTACTTC
j_gene: TRBJ1-4; v_gene: TRBV20-1; abundance: -; d_gene: -; CDR3aa: CSAKVLGNEKLFF; CDR3nt: TGCAGTGCTAAAGTCCTCGGGAATGAAAAACTGTTTTTT
j_gene: TRBJ2-6; v_gene: TRBV18; abundance: many; d_gene: -; CDR3aa: CASSPFSAEISGANVLTF; CDR3nt: TGTGCCAGCTCACCATTCTCGGCGGAAATTTCTGGGGCCAACGTCCTGACTTTC
j_gene: TRBJ1-1; v_gene: TRBV7-2; abundance: -; d_gene: -; CDR3aa: CASSLFGGAEAFF; CDR3nt: TGTGCCAGCAGCTTATTTGGGGGTGCCGAAGCTTTCTTT
j_gene: TRBJ2-5; v_gene: TRBV5-1; abundance: -; d_gene: -; CDR3aa: CASSARPTSQETQYF; CDR3nt: TGCGCCAGCAGCGCCAGGCCGACTTCCCAAGAGACCCAGTACTTC
j_gene: TRBJ2-1; v_gene: TRBV7-2; abundance: -; d_gene: -; CDR3aa: CASSLGSTYNEQFF; CDR3nt: TGTGCCAGCAGCTTAGGGTCGACCTACAATGAGCAGTTCTTC
j_gene: TRBJ1-1; v_gene: TRBV20-1; abundance: few; d_gene: -; CDR3aa: CSVDTQAFF; CDR3nt: TGCAGTGTTGACACCCAAGCTTTCTTT
j_gene: TRBJ1-6; v_gene: TRBV9; abundance: -; d_gene: TRBD1; CDR3aa: CASSIPSKQGNSPLHF; CDR3nt: TGTGCCAGCAGCATCCCAAGTAAACAGGGGAATTCACCCCTCCACTTT
j_gene: TRBJ1-2; v_gene: TRBV20-1; abundance: -; d_gene: -; CDR3aa: CSAPVTGQGGYTF; CDR3nt: TGCAGTGCACCAGTAACAGGGCAGGGTGGCTACACCTTC
j_gene: TRBJ1-2; v_gene: TRBV5-5; abundance: -; d_gene: -; CDR3aa: CASSLTLRPDYGYTF; CDR3nt: TGTGCCAGCAGCTTGACACTCAGACCGGACTATGGCTACACCTTC
j_gene: TRBJ2-1; v_gene: TRBV10-3; abundance: -; d_gene: TRBD2; CDR3aa: CAISVGLAGSGNEQFF; CDR3nt: TGCGCCATCAGTGTCGGACTAGCGGGATCAGGCAATGAGCAGTTCTTC
j_gene: TRBJ1-6; v_gene: TRBV13; abundance: many; d_gene: -; CDR3aa: CASAWGGGDSPLHF; CDR3nt: TGTGCCTCAGCCTGGGGAGGGGGGGATTCACCCCTCCACTTT
j_gene: TRBJ1-5; v_gene: TRBV27; abundance: -; d_gene: -; CDR3aa: CASSTLGTFSNQPQHF; CDR3nt: TGTGCCAGCAGTACTTTAGGGACCTTTAGCAATCAGCCCCAGCATTTT
j_gene: TRBJ2-7; v_gene: TRBV28; abundance: -; d_gene: -; CDR3aa: CASSYQGNSYEQYF; CDR3nt: TGTGCCAGCAGTTACCAAGGGAATTCCTACGAGCAGTACTTC
j_gene: TRBJ1-1; v_gene: TRBV5-1; abundance: few; d_gene: -; CDR3aa: CASSPHGGDTEAFF; CDR3nt: TGCGCCAGCAGTCCGCACGGGGGGGACACTGAGGCTTTCTTT
j_gene: TRBJ2-7; v_gene: TRBV12-3/TRBV12-4; abundance: -; d_gene: -; CDR3aa: CASSAVGGYEQYF; CDR3nt: TGTGCCAGCAGTGCGGTGGGGGGCTACGAGCAGTACTTC
j_gene: TRBJ2-1; v_gene: TRBV11-1; abundance: -; d_gene: -; CDR3aa: CASRRLRPQDEQFF; CDR3nt: TGTGCCAGCCGCCGACTCAGGCCCCAGGATGAGCAGTTCTTC
j_gene: TRBJ2-5; v_gene: TRBV29-1; abundance: -; d_gene: TRBD2; CDR3aa: CSVLTSGVETQYF; CDR3nt: TGCAGCGTCCTAACTAGCGGGGTGGAGACCCAGTACTTC
j_gene: TRBJ2-2; v_gene: TRBV7-6; abundance: few; d_gene: TRBD2; CDR3aa: CASSASGSGTGELFF; CDR3nt: TGTGCCAGCAGCGCAAGCGGGAGTGGCACCGGGGAGCTGTTTTTT
j_gene: TRBJ2-3; v_gene: TRBV18; abundance: -; d_gene: -; CDR3aa: CASSPAEAGDTQYF; CDR3nt: TGTGCCAGCTCACCTGCGGAGGCCGGAGATACGCAGTATTTT
j_gene: TRBJ2-7; v_gene: TRBV2; abundance: -; d_gene: -; CDR3aa: CASSDFGGGEQYF; CDR3nt: TGTGCCAGCAGTGACTTCGGGGGTGGCGAGCAGTACTTC
j_gene: TRBJ2-3; v_gene: TRBV5-8; abundance: -; d_gene: TRBD1; CDR3aa: CASSSDRAGDTQYF; CDR3nt: TGTGCCAGCAGCTCGGACAGGGCAGGGGATACGCAGTATTTT
j_gene: TRBJ2-1; v_gene: TRBV14; abundance: few; d_gene: TRBD2; CDR3aa: CASSRGTSGMVSYNGQFF; CDR3nt: TGTGCCAGCAGCCGTGGGACTAGCGGGATGGTTTCCTACAATGGGCAGTTCTTC
j_gene: TRBJ2-7; v_gene: TRBV29-1; abundance: few; d_gene: TRBD1; CDR3aa: CSAGQGNHEQYF; CDR3nt: TGCAGCGCGGGACAGGGAAACCACGAGCAGTACTTC
j_gene: TRBJ1-1; v_gene: TRBV3-1; abundance: many; d_gene: -; CDR3aa: CASSQGLREAFF; CDR3nt: TGTGCCAGCAGCCAAGGGTTAAGGGAAGCTTTCTTT
j_gene: TRBJ2-1; v_gene: TRBV6-1; abundance: -; d_gene: -; CDR3aa: CVSRQLVTYYNEQFF; CDR3nt: TGTGTCAGCAGGCAGCTAGTAACTTATTACAATGAGCAGTTCTTC
j_gene: TRBJ2-5; v_gene: TRBV20-1; abundance: -; d_gene: -; CDR3aa: CSARNYDGQETQYF; CDR3nt: TGCAGTGCTAGAAATTACGACGGCCAAGAGACCCAGTACTTC
j_gene: TRBJ1-6; v_gene: TRBV28; abundance: few; d_gene: TRBD1; CDR3aa: CASSLSRVLRAGGNSPLHF; CDR3nt: TGTGCCAGCAGTTTATCGAGGGTTCTCAGGGCAGGGGGAAATTCACCCCTCCACTTT
j_gene: TRBJ2-1; v_gene: TRBV29-1; abundance: -; d_gene: -; CDR3aa: CSVTNRKPTDEQFF; CDR3nt: TGCAGCGTTACCAACCGTAAGCCCACCGATGAGCAGTTCTTC
j_gene: TRBJ2-5; v_gene: TRBV18; abundance: few; d_gene: TRBD1; CDR3aa: CASSPQVGQGGETQYF; CDR3nt: TGTGCCAGCTCACCACAGGTCGGACAGGGCGGAGAGACCCAGTACTTC
j_gene: TRBJ1-2; v_gene: TRBV20-1; abundance: -; d_gene: TRBD1; CDR3aa: CSATKQGAPEGYTF; CDR3nt: TGCAGTGCTACCAAACAGGGGGCGCCTGAGGGCTACACCTTC
j_gene: TRBJ2-1; v_gene: TRBV7-2; abundance: -; d_gene: -; CDR3aa: CASTLGRYNEQFF; CDR3nt: TGTGCCAGCACCTTAGGACGGTACAATGAGCAGTTCTTC
j_gene: TRBJ2-1; v_gene: TRBV5-1; abundance: -; d_gene: -; CDR3aa: CASSADYGPYNEQFF; CDR3nt: TGCGCCAGCAGCGCCGACTATGGCCCCTACAATGAGCAGTTCTTC
j_gene: TRBJ2-2; v_gene: TRBV3-1; abundance: -; d_gene: -; CDR3aa: CASSQVRNTGELFF; CDR3nt: TGTGCCAGCAGCCAAGTGAGGAACACCGGGGAGCTGTTTTTT
j_gene: TRBJ2-5; v_gene: TRBV27; abundance: few; d_gene: TRBD2; CDR3aa: CASSLEGLAETQYF; CDR3nt: TGTGCCAGCAGTTTAGAGGGACTAGCAGAGACCCAGTACTTC
j_gene: TRBJ2-5; v_gene: TRBV12-3/TRBV12-4; abundance: -; d_gene: -; CDR3aa: CASSLLTGVAETQYF; CDR3nt: TGTGCCAGCAGTTTACTAACGGGAGTTGCAGAGACCCAGTACTTC
j_gene: TRBJ2-3; v_gene: TRBV12-3/TRBV12-4; abundance: -; d_gene: -; CDR3aa: CASGIQYTQYF; CDR3nt: TGTGCCAGCGGTATCCAGTATACGCAGTATTTT
j_gene: TRBJ2-2; v_gene: TRBV7-9; abundance: few; d_gene: TRBD1; CDR3aa: CASSLPVSGTGNTGELFF; CDR3nt: TGTGCCAGCAGCTTACCTGTCTCCGGGACAGGGAACACCGGGGAGCTGTTTTTT
j_gene: TRBJ2-5; v_gene: TRBV6-1; abundance: few; d_gene: -; CDR3aa: CASSPQGFKGETRYF; CDR3nt: TGTGCCAGCAGTCCACAGGGATTCAAGGGAGAGACCCGGTACTTC
j_gene: TRBJ2-2; v_gene: TRBV11-2; abundance: -; d_gene: TRBD1; CDR3aa: CASSSTGLNTGELFF; CDR3nt: TGTGCCAGCAGCTCGACAGGGTTGAACACCGGGGAGCTGTTTTTT
j_gene: TRBJ1-6; v_gene: TRBV6-1; abundance: -; d_gene: -; CDR3aa: CASSEAGTLNSPLHF; CDR3nt: TGTGCCAGCAGTGAAGCAGGGACACTTAATTCACCCCTCCACTTT
j_gene: TRBJ1-2; v_gene: TRBV12-3/TRBV12-4; abundance: -; d_gene: TRBD1; CDR3aa: CASSPNRGFGYTF; CDR3nt: TGTGCCAGCAGCCCGAACAGGGGGTTCGGCTACACCTTC
j_gene: TRBJ1-6; v_gene: TRBV20-1; abundance: few; d_gene: -; CDR3aa: CSASGWGGYNSPLHF; CDR3nt: TGCAGTGCTAGTGGGTGGGGGGGGTATAATTCACCCCTCCACTTT